This passage covers 24 T cell receptor beta chains from one sample sequenced in a study of T cells in narcolepsy. Only in-frame clones appear in the TCRdb table, and some are missing; sequencing was by immunoSEQ multiplex PCR. The table shows approximately 38,000 clones, with roughly 87% occurring only once. Sequencing was performed on CD45RA- memory CD4+ T cells from PBMCs. All receptors come from a human donor with narcolepsy.

The chain joins TRBV11-2 to TRBJ2-2; no reliable D call. Germline loops: CDR1 SGHAT, CDR2 FQNNGV. Trimming stripped 0 bases from V and 1 base from J, with 3 bases between. The CDR3 length is 14 residues. DNA of the CDR3: TGTGCCAGCAGCTTAGATCGGAACACCGGGGAGCTGTTTTTT. It is translated as CASSLDRNTGELFF.

V usage is TRBV20-1 and J usage is TRBJ1-1; the D is unclear. CDR1 and CDR2 from the germline V gene are DFQATT and SNEGSKA (reference sequence). Trimming removed 5 bases from V and 8 bases from J, with 12 bases in between. The CDR3 sequence is 11 residues long. The DNA of the CDR3 is TGCAGTGCTGTGAACACGGAAGAAGCTTTCTTT. Amino acids: CSAVNTEEAFF.

Worth noting for this clone: The junction differs from germline at one of its ends, possibly a read error. This sample also contains other DNA sequences that code for the same CDR3. V is TRBV18 and J is TRBJ1-2, with 8 bases aligning to TRBD1. Germline loops: CDR1 KGHSH, CDR2 LQKENI. This CDR3 is 16 amino acids long. CDR3 in amino acids: CASSPPIRTGTYGYTF. As DNA, the CDR3 is TGCGCCAGCTCACCACCGATTCGGACAGGGACTTACGGCTACACCTTC.

V and J are TRBV4-3 and TRBJ1-1; tentative D call: TRBD1 (5 bases). Per the germline V gene, CDR1 is LGHNA and CDR2 is YSLEER. This CDR3 comprises 14 residues. The V end lost 0 bases, the J end lost 4 bases, and 9 bases lay between the germline ends. The CDR3 DNA reads TGCGCCAGCAGCCAAGATATGGGGCCCACTGAAGCTTTCTTT. Encoded protein: CASSQDMGPTEAFF.

In its sample, this clone was seen once. The CDR3 nucleotides read TGTGCCAGCAGCTTAGTACGACAGCTGAACACTGAAGCTTTCTTT. It specifies CASSLVRQLNTEAFF. This chain connects TRBV7-2 to TRBJ1-1; D is possibly TRBD1 (5 bases). Trimming left V 1 base short and J 0 bases short, with 9 bases between. CDR1 and CDR2 from the germline V gene are SGHTA and FQGNSA. This CDR3 is 15 amino acids long.

The rearrangement links TRBV28 to TRBJ2-2; TRBD1 or TRBD2 may be the D gene (5 bases each). Germline values: CDR1 MDHEN, CDR2 SYDVKM. This CDR3 is 15 amino acids long. V was shortened by 8 bases and J by 1 base, with 14 bases between the two germline ends. CDR3 sequence: CASALGGKNTGELFF. The CDR3 DNA reads TGTGCCAGCGCTCTTGGGGGAAAGAACACCGGGGAGCTGTTTTTT. Combining the CDR3 with reference TRBV28 and TRBJ2-2 gives the whole variable domain DVKVTQSSRYLVKRTGEKVFLECVQDMDHENMFWYRQDPGLGLRLIYFSYDVKMKEKGDIPEGYSVSREKKERFSLILESASTNQTSMYLCASALGGKNTGELFFGEGSRLTVL.

The CDR3 region is CASSLPGQGGNEKLFF. The CDR3 nucleotides read TGTGCCAGCAGTTTGCCGGGACAGGGGGGGAATGAAAAACTGTTTTTT. The chain recombines TRBV28 with TRBJ1-4; TRBD1 matches 11 bases. Per germline, CDR1 MDHEN and CDR2 SYDVKM. The CDR3 extends over 16 amino acids. The ends lost 3 bases at V and 5 bases at J; junction bases unmatched: 5.

The chain joins TRBV11-2 to TRBJ2-2; 7 nucleotides align to TRBD1. With 5 bases clipped from V and 2 bases from J, the junction kept 5 bases outside the gene matches. The CDR3 spans 15 residues. Germline CDR1 SGHAT, CDR2 FQNNGV. The CDR3 protein is CASSDRDRNTGELFF. CDR3 in DNA: TGTGCCAGCAGCGACCGGGACAGAAACACCGGGGAGCTGTTTTTT.

This clone was counted once. The chain has TRBV4-3 and TRBJ2-7; 8 bases match TRBD1. Germline CDR1 LGHNA, CDR2 YSLEER. The CDR3 is 15 amino acids. Trimming took 1 base from V and 0 from J; bases not matched to a gene: 2. The CDR3 coding sequence is TGCGCCAGCAGCCAAGGGACAGGGAGCTCCTACGAGCAGTACTTC. Protein product: CASSQGTGSSYEQYF.

V usage is TRBV5-6 and J usage is TRBJ1-6; D remains ambiguous. The germline V gene encodes CDR1 SGHDT and CDR2 YYEEEE. This CDR3 contains 16 residues. Trimming took off 1 base at V and 0 bases at J, with 8 bases between the two ends. This chain's CDR3 is CASSLWGSSYNSPLHF. CDR3 bases: TGTGCCAGCAGCTTGTGGGGAAGCTCCTATAATTCACCCCTCCACTTT. The variable domain in full, completed from reference TRBV5-6 and TRBJ1-6, reads DAGVTQSPTHLIKTRGQQVTLRCSPKSGHDTVSWYQQALGQGPQFIFQYYEEEERQRGNFPDRFSGHQFPNYSSELNVNALLLGDSALYLCASSLWGSSYNSPLHFGNGTRLTVT.

This clone was detected a few times. V and J are TRBV7-3 and TRBJ2-1; 10 nucleotides line up with TRBD1. The CDR3 has 16 amino acids. After removal of 0 bases from V and 4 bases from J, the junction contained 3 bases not matched to a gene. Per the germline V gene, CDR1 is SGHTA and CDR2 is FQGTGA. The CDR3 DNA sequence: TGTGCCAGCAGCTTAACGGGGGACAGGGGTTACAATGAGCAGTTCTTC. Translating gives CASSLTGDRGYNEQFF.

This chain links TRBV9 with TRBJ2-1; 7 bases fit TRBD2. There are 14 residues in the CDR3. From germline, CDR1 is SGDLS and CDR2 YYNGEE. The V segment lost 0 bases and the J segment 8 bases; nucleotides outside the gene matches: 5. The CDR3 DNA reads TGTGCCAGCAGCGTAGGTGGCGGGAGATATGAGCAGTTCTTC. Translation gives CASSVGGGRYEQFF.

The chain joins TRBV19 to TRBJ1-3; D gene unclear. V was pared by 5 bases and J by 0 bases, with 11 bases between. The CDR3 contains 15 residues. CDR1 is LNHDA, CDR2 SQIVND, per germline (reference sequence). Here the CDR3 DNA reads TGTGCCAGTAGTGCCCAGATGATCTCTGGAAACACCATATATTTT. It yields the protein CASSAQMISGNTIYF. Full variable domain (missing parts from reference TRBV19 and TRBJ1-3): DGGITQSPKYLFRKEGQNVTLSCEQNLNHDAMYWYRQDPGQGLRLIYYSQIVNDFQKGDIAEGYSVSREKKESFPLTVTSAQKNPTAFYLCASSAQMISGNTIYFGEGSWLTVV.

The rearrangement uses TRBV6-1 and TRBJ2-7, with a tentative D call TRBD2 (6 bases). Germline values: CDR1 MNHNS, CDR2 SASEGT. The CDR3 totals 15 residues. Trimming removed 2 bases at V and 2 bases at J, with 13 bases between. The CDR3 loop reads CASSERSGAAYEQYF. The CDR3 DNA reads as TGTGCCAGCAGTGAAAGGTCGGGAGCGGCCTACGAGCAGTACTTC.

The gene calls are TRBV4-3 and TRBJ1-1; D might be TRBD1 (5 bases). This CDR3 contains 17 residues. Trimming removed 2 bases at V and 0 bases at J, with 16 bases between. Germline V gives CDR1 LGHNA, CDR2 YSLEER. The CDR3 protein is CASSQPGSGGMNTEAFF. Written as DNA, the CDR3 is TGCGCCAGCAGCCAACCCGGGAGTGGGGGAATGAACACTGAAGCTTTCTTT.

This chain joins TRBV7-3 and TRBJ2-3, with 9 bases identical to TRBD2. CDR3 length: 16 residues. V trimming: 5 bases; J trimming: 2 bases; junction bases outside the gene matches: 8. The germline CDR1 and CDR2 sequences are SGHTA and FQGTGA. The chain's CDR3 is CASSLGLAGSTDTQYF. Here the CDR3 DNA reads TGTGCCAGCAGCCTGGGGCTAGCGGGATCCACAGATACGCAGTATTTT.

The chain has TRBV9 and TRBJ2-5; 7 nucleotides align to TRBD2. The DNA end is more similar to TRBJ2-7, so the J call may be wrong. The CDR3 contains 15 residues. Germline V CDR1 and CDR2: SGDLS, YYNGEE. The CDR3 sequence: CASSVGASGAYEQYF. DNA of the CDR3: TGTGCCAGCAGCGTAGGGGCTAGCGGAGCCTACGAGCAGTACTTC.

V gene TRBV9 combines with J gene TRBJ2-7; D is perhaps TRBD2 (6 bases). Germline values: CDR1 SGDLS, CDR2 YYNGEE. The ends were cut back, 4 bases at V and 5 bases at J, with 16 bases in the middle. The length of the CDR3 is 14 residues. The CDR3 sequence is CASSSPREAHEQYF. CDR3 nucleotides: TGTGCCAGCAGCTCTCCGAGGGAGGCCCACGAGCAGTACTTC.

This chain joins TRBV19 and TRBJ2-3; D possibly corresponds to TRBD2 (5 bases). In germline, CDR1 is LNHDA, CDR2 SQIVND (reference sequence). The CDR3 loop spans 14 amino acids. V dropped 7 bases and J dropped 2 bases, with 13 bases sitting between them. CDR3: CASKPGIHTDTQYF. The CDR3 DNA follows: TGTGCCAGTAAACCGGGAATTCACACAGATACGCAGTATTTT.

The V gene is TRBV7-2, the J gene TRBJ1-2; 8 nucleotides align to TRBD1. The CDR3 length is 14 residues. Germline V CDR1 and CDR2: SGHTA, FQGNSA. The junction had 6 bases not matched to a gene; V was cut back by 1 base and J by 8 bases. The chain's CDR3 is CASSLGQGAGGYTF. CDR3 bases: TGTGCCAGCAGCTTAGGTCAGGGGGCGGGAGGCTACACCTTC.

The V call is TRBV7-2, the J call TRBJ1-2, with D tentatively TRBD1 (5 bases). The CDR3 consists of 15 residues. The V gene lost 2 bases and the J gene lost 6 bases, with 16 bases spanning the gap. Germline CDR1 reads SGHTA; CDR2 reads FQGNSA. CDR3 loop: CASSLSGTEIDGYTF. The CDR3, as DNA: TGTGCCAGCAGCTTATCCGGGACCGAGATAGATGGCTACACCTTC.

V and J are TRBV11-2 and TRBJ1-1; the match to TRBD1 covers 8 bases. The CDR3 totals 15 residues. CDR1 and CDR2 from the germline V gene are SGHAT and FQNNGV. With V trimmed by 5 bases and J by 1 base, 6 bases remained unmatched. CDR3 bases: TGTGCCAGCAGCCCCCGGACAGGGAGGAACACTGAAGCTTTCTTT. Encoded protein: CASSPRTGRNTEAFF.

The chain carries TRBV27 and TRBJ1-3, with D uncertain. The CDR3 is 13 amino acids. CDR1 is MNHEY and CDR2 is SMNVEV in the germline V gene (reference sequence). V was pared by 2 bases and J by 4 bases, with 6 bases between. CDR3: CASSLIAGNTIYF. DNA for the CDR3: TGTGCCAGCAGTTTAATCGCCGGAAACACCATATATTTT.

V is TRBV6-7 and J is TRBJ2-3; 7 nucleotides align to TRBD2. TRBV6-7 is an ORF for which the function is uncertain. The CDR3 is 12 residues long. The CDR3: CGGGEGTDTQYF. CDR3 nucleotides: TGTGGGGGGGGAGAAGGAACAGATACGCAGTATTTT.